This is a list of T cell receptor beta chains from one sample in a study of CD4 T cells in relation to SARS-CoV-2 and coronaviruses. For these TCRs, the target antigens are not known. Sequencing used immunoSEQ multiplex PCR; TCRdb keeps in-frame clones, though not all of them. The sample lists approximately 21,000 clones, 78% occurring once. Sample: CD4+ T cells from PBMCs, cultured in vitro. The receptors were gathered from a human donor in good health. Each CDR3 is given without its conserved first and last residue. The D gene is left open where the match is weak.

>TRBV24-1|TRBJ1-2|TRBD1
ATSDSGTGAWGYT
>TRBV5-1|TRBJ2-6|.
ASSRQGRGGGANVLT
>TRBV12-3/TRBV12-4|TRBJ2-1|.
ASRYSNGGEQF
>TRBV5-1|TRBJ2-3|.
ASSPSLGRTDTQY
>TRBV28|TRBJ2-1|.
ASSLQLEDNEQF
>TRBV5-4|TRBJ2-2|.
ASSTGTGNTGELF
>TRBV18|TRBJ2-2|.
ASSPLENTGELF
>TRBV29-1|TRBJ2-1|TRBD2
SVGRLAGSGYNEQF
>TRBV28|TRBJ2-1|.
ASSFLGYEQF
>TRBV7-9|TRBJ2-7|.
ASSFGDGRYEQY
>TRBV11-2|TRBJ2-1|TRBD2
ASSFSRLAVEQF
>TRBV6-5|TRBJ2-7|TRBD2
ASRDSGNSYEQY
>TRBV5-4|TRBJ2-3|TRBD2
ASSLENGRADTQY
>TRBV5-1|TRBJ1-3|.
ASSPTPGFSNTIY